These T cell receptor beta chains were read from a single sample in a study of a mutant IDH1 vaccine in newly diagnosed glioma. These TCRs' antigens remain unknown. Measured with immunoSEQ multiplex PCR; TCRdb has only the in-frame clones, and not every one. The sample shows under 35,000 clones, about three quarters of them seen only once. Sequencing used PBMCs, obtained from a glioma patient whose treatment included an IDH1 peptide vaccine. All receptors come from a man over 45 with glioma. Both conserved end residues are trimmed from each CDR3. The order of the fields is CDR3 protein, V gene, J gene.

ASSPPLWETEAF	TRBV7-9	TRBJ1-1
ASTRGLAIDNEQF	TRBV28	TRBJ2-1
ASRLAPGTDTQY	TRBV23-1	TRBJ2-3
ASSPLGTGIATNEKLF	TRBV4-1	TRBJ1-4
ASSPSSSYEQY	TRBV2	TRBJ2-7
ASSLERNYGYT	TRBV7-4	TRBJ1-2
ASSPVTNPNYGYT	TRBV6-6	TRBJ1-2
ASRATSKEGYT	TRBV28	TRBJ1-2
ASKRGGQTNEKLF	TRBV5-1	TRBJ1-4
ASSISWGNTIY	TRBV19	TRBJ1-3
ASSSASGVSSYNEQF	TRBV13	TRBJ2-1
SAGLAVDNEQF	TRBV29-1	TRBJ2-1
ASSGDRGSYNSPLH	TRBV6-1	TRBJ1-6
ASSFSQYNEQF	TRBV5-1	TRBJ2-1
ASSQAEGQPFYEQY	TRBV4-1	TRBJ2-7
ASRPLPHRSSTGELF	TRBV28	TRBJ2-2
ASSLSVSETQY	TRBV7-9	TRBJ2-5
ASSPGLSNQPQH	TRBV7-6	TRBJ1-5
ASSHYWDPRGDQPQH	TRBV19	TRBJ1-5
ASSEVPDTEAF	TRBV6-1	TRBJ1-1
ASSAGFSYEQY	TRBV2	TRBJ2-7
ASSSLRGRSTDTQY	TRBV11-2	TRBJ2-3
ASSVGGTGETEAF	TRBV9	TRBJ1-1
ASSEAGSDTGELF	TRBV6-1	TRBJ2-2